The source of this T cell receptor (beta chain) is a study of identical twins. TCRdb independently ran MiXCR on the 5' RACE reads; one entry per CDR3 protein. The data hold about 890,000 distinct CDR3 sequences, with about 12% observed a single time. A remark on this clonotype: The antigen is not known.

Study conclusions and caveats: The study found weaker excess twin sharing in beta out-of-frame sequences.

The ends were cut back, 5 bases at V and 4 bases at J, with 17 bases in the middle. The germline CDR1 and CDR2 sequences are MNHEY and SMNVEV (reference sequence). CDR3 size: 15 residues. The sample was also reused in another study, on yellow fever vaccine responses in identical twins.

This TCR derives from a woman in her late teens or twenties in good health. Sequencing was done on a sample of PBMCs. This sequence joins TRBV27 and TRBJ1-2; D uncertain. In nucleotides, the CDR3 is TGTGCCAGCAGTCCCGGGTCCTCCCTAGGCTATGGCTACACCTTC. The encoded protein is CASSPGSSLGYGYTF.